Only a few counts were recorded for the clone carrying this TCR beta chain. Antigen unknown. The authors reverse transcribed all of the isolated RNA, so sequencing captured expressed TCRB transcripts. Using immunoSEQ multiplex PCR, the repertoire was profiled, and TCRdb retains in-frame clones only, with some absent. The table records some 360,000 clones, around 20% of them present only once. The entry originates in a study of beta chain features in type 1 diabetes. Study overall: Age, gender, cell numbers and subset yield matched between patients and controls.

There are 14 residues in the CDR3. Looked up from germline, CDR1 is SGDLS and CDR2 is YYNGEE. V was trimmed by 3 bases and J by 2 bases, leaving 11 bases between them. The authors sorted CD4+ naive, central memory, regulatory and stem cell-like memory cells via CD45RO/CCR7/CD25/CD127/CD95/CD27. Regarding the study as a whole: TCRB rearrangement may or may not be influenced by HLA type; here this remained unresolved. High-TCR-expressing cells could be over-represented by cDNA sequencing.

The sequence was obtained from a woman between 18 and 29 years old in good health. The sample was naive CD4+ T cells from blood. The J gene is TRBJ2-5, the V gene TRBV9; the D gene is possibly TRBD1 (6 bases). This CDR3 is CASSDGQLQETQYF. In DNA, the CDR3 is TGTGCCAGCAGCGATGGACAGCTACAAGAGACCCAGTACTTC.